These 16 T cell receptor beta chains were all obtained from the same sample, sequenced in a study of T cell responses to AZD1222 COVID-19 vaccine. Profiling relied on immunoSEQ multiplex PCR, and the TCRdb table lists in-frame clones only, not all of them. The sample yields 180,000 or so clones, approximately 90% seen once. The specimen comprised peripheral blood, sampled 28 days after the second AZD1222 dose. These receptors came from an adult who received the AZD1222 COVID-19 vaccine.

The CDR3, as DNA: TGTGCCTGGATCTACCGCAGCGGGGGGGCGTGCAATGAGCAGTTCTTC. Its protein is CAWIYRSGGACNEQFF. J is TRBJ2-1 and V is TRBV30; 10 bases line up with TRBD2. CDR3 size: 16 residues. Germline CDR1 GTSNPN, CDR2 SVGIG (reference sequence). V lost 4 bases to trimming and J lost 6 bases; unmatched junction nucleotides: 12.

J is TRBJ2-2 and V is TRBV18, with a tentative D call TRBD2 (6 bases). V gave up 6 bases and J gave up 8 bases, with 22 bases separating them. The CDR3 is 16 residues long. Germline V gene lookup returns CDR1 KGHSH and CDR2 LQKENI. For the CDR3, the DNA is TGTGCCAGCTCGCCGGGACTGAGTAGCCTTCGAGGGGAGCTGTTTTTT. Translation: CASSPGLSSLRGELFF.

The J gene is TRBJ1-1, the V gene TRBV12-3 or TRBV12-4; TRBD1 aligns across 9 bases. The CDR3 runs to 13 residues. With V trimmed by 2 bases and J by 8 bases, 3 bases remained unmatched. CDR3: CASSLRDRVEAFF. The CDR3 DNA reads as TGTGCCAGCAGTTTACGGGACAGGGTGGAAGCTTTCTTT.

J is TRBJ2-6 and V is TRBV19; 10 bases match TRBD1. J lost 5 bases, V lost 5 bases, and 9 bases had no gene match. The CDR3 totals 17 residues. Germline CDR1 is LNHDA and CDR2 is SQIVND (reference sequence). CDR3 nucleotide sequence: TGTGCCAGTAGTTCCCGGGACAGGGGTATATGGGCCAACGTCCTGACTTTC. It specifies CASSSRDRGIWANVLTF.

The V call is TRBV5-8, the J call TRBJ2-7; 10 nucleotides align to TRBD1. The V segment lost 6 bases and the J segment 0 bases; nucleotides outside the gene matches: 9. The CDR3 covers 16 residues. Germline V gene sequence: CDR1 SGHTS, CDR2 YDEGEE. This CDR3 reads CASTRRDRGNSYEQYF. The CDR3 nucleotides read TGTGCCAGCACTCGGAGGGACAGGGGCAACTCCTACGAGCAGTACTTC. Combining the CDR3 with reference TRBV5-8 and TRBJ2-7 gives the whole variable domain EAGVTQSPTHLIKTRGQQATLRCSPISGHTSVYWYQQALGLGLQFLLWYDEGEERNRGNFPPRFSGRQFPNYSSELNVNALELEDSALYLCASTRRDRGNSYEQYFGPGTRLTVT.

The gene calls are TRBV5-5 and TRBJ2-3, with D tentatively TRBD2 (5 bases). V shed 0 bases and J shed 5 bases, with 22 bases lying between them. The CDR3 extends over 18 amino acids. The germline gives CDR1 SGHKS, CDR2 YYEKEE (reference sequence). The CDR3 loop is CASSLEVSGSLFIDTQYF. The CDR3 bases are TGTGCCAGCAGCTTGGAGGTCTCGGGATCCCTGTTCATAGATACGCAGTATTTT.

V gene TRBV7-2 combines with J gene TRBJ1-6, with 8 bases lining up with TRBD1. The V segment lost 6 bases and the J segment 10 bases; nucleotides outside the gene matches: 8. The length of the CDR3 is 14 residues. Germline CDR1 is SGHTA and CDR2 is FQGNSA. The CDR3 nucleotides are TGTGCCAGCAGTTTCAGGGGGCAGGGATCACCCCTCCACTTT. Its protein product is CASSFRGQGSPLHF.

The rearrangement uses TRBV12-3 or TRBV12-4 and TRBJ1-4, with D unresolved. CDR3 length: 12 residues. V dropped 2 bases and J dropped 9 bases, with 7 bases sitting between them. The CDR3 is CASSLRDQKLFF. In DNA, the CDR3 is TGTGCCAGCAGTTTACGAGATCAAAAACTGTTTTTT.

This clone was seen just once. J is TRBJ1-2 and V is TRBV20-1; D remains unclear. V was shortened by 6 bases and J by 4 bases, with 9 bases between the two germline ends. This CDR3 contains 11 residues. The germline gives CDR1 DFQATT, CDR2 SNEGSKA (reference sequence). The CDR3 sequence is CSASPGYGYTF. The CDR3 DNA reads as TGCAGTGCCTCTCCGGGCTATGGCTACACCTTC.

The rearrangement joins TRBV19 to TRBJ1-1; D is ambiguous. CDR1 and CDR2 from the germline V gene are LNHDA and SQIVND (reference sequence). Trimming removed 3 bases at V and 1 base at J, with 6 bases between. CDR3 length: 13 residues. CDR3 protein: CASSMSGNTEAFF. The CDR3 DNA reads as TGTGCCAGTAGTATGTCGGGGAACACTGAAGCTTTCTTT.

The chain recombines TRBV7-9 with TRBJ1-1, with a weak D call TRBD1 (5 bases). Germline V lookup: CDR1 SEHNR, CDR2 FQNEAQ (reference sequence). CDR3 size: 11 residues. V was clipped by 5 bases and J by 5 bases, with 6 bases between them. The CDR3 DNA reads TGTGCCAGCAGCGCAGGGACTGAAGCTTTCTTT. It specifies CASSAGTEAFF.

This clone was seen only once. The rearrangement uses TRBV2 and TRBJ2-5; D not certain. CDR1 SNHLY and CDR2 FYNNEI come from the germline V gene. The CDR3 contains 12 residues. V lost 4 bases, J lost 5 bases, and 8 bases lay in between. The CDR3 spells CASSARVETQYF. In nucleotides, the CDR3 is TGTGCCAGCAGTGCAAGGGTTGAGACCCAGTACTTC.

The V and J genes are TRBV7-9 and TRBJ1-3; 8 bases are a match to TRBD1. The CDR3 length is 15 residues. J gave up 4 bases and V 5 bases, and 7 bases lay outside the gene matches. Germline CDR1 SEHNR, CDR2 FQNEAQ (reference sequence). CDR3 DNA: TGTGCCAGCAGCCGTGGGACAGGCGGAGGAAACACCATATATTTT. Translated: CASSRGTGGGNTIYF.

The genes are TRBV18 and TRBJ2-5, with 7 bases aligning to TRBD1. Germline values: CDR1 KGHSH, CDR2 LQKENI. This CDR3 has 14 amino acids. The ends lost 5 bases at V and 3 bases at J; junction bases unmatched: 6. CDR3 sequence reads: CASSKDRHKETQYF. Here the CDR3 DNA reads TGTGCCAGCTCAAAGGACAGGCACAAAGAGACCCAGTACTTC.

In its sample, this clone was seen once. This rearrangement joins TRBV3-1 (or the pseudogene TRBV3-2) to TRBJ1-2; 9 bases line up with TRBD1. This CDR3 contains 15 residues. Trimming cost V 2 bases and J 7 bases; bases outside gene matches: 8. The germline V gene encodes CDR1 LGHDT and CDR2 YNNKEL (reference sequence). In DNA, the CDR3 is TGTGCCAGCAGCCAACCGACAGGGGGGGGTAGTGGCTACACCTTC. Amino acids: CASSQPTGGGSGYTF.

The chain recombines TRBV7-2 with TRBJ2-5; possible D gene TRBD2, 6 bases. The CDR3 covers 14 residues. Trimming took 1 base from V and 2 from J, leaving 8 bases between them. Germline V gene sequence: CDR1 SGHTA, CDR2 FQGNSA. The CDR3 nucleotides read TGTGCCAGCAGCTTAGGACGGGGGCAAGAGACCCAGTACTTC. This sequence encodes CASSLGRGQETQYF. Variable domain in full (rest from reference TRBV7-2 and TRBJ2-5): GAGVSQSPSNKVTEKGKDVELRCDPISGHTALYWYRQSLGQGLEFLIYFQGNSAPDKSGLPSDRFSAERTGGSVSTLTIQRTQQEDSAVYLCASSLGRGQETQYFGPGTRLLVL.